These 27 T cell receptor beta chains originate from one sample sequenced in a study of response to subunit inactivated influenza vaccine. TCRdb reanalysed the RT-PCR reads using MiXCR and keeps one entry per CDR3 protein. The table records approximately 500,000 distinct CDR3 sequences, 12% to 15% of them present only once. Sequenced here: PBMCs from blood, sampled 11 to 12 days after vaccination. Receptor source: a man aged 45-60 years who received an inactivated influenza vaccine.

The chain uses TRBV10-3 and TRBJ2-1, with D possibly being TRBD1 or TRBD2 (5 bases each). With 0 bases removed from V and 2 bases from J, the gap between germline ends came to 14 bases. CDR1 and CDR2 (germline): ENHRY, SYGVKD. The CDR3 spans 17 residues. CDR3 sequence reads: CAISESQGPDPYNEQFF. CDR3 sequence (DNA): TGTGCCATCAGTGAGTCCCAGGGACCCGACCCCTACAATGAGCAGTTCTTC.

This clonotype was recorded at least ten times. The rearrangement uses TRBV12-3 or TRBV12-4 and TRBJ2-1; 8 bases match TRBD2. V gave up 2 bases and J gave up 3 bases; unmatched junction bases: 3. CDR3 size: 15 residues. CDR3 sequence reads: CASSLRAGGYNEQFF. The CDR3 bases are TGTGCCAGCAGTTTAAGGGCGGGGGGCTACAATGAGCAGTTCTTC.

This clonotype was observed a handful of times. The V gene is TRBV6-1, the J gene TRBJ2-7; TRBD1 aligns across 9 bases. With V trimmed by 6 bases and J by 4 bases, 7 bases remained unmatched. The germline V gene has CDR1 MNHNS and CDR2 SASEGT. This CDR3 has 14 amino acids. In DNA, the CDR3 is TGTGCCAGCAGCCGGGGACAGGGTGTTTACGAGCAGTACTTC. This translates into CASSRGQGVYEQYF.

This clonotype appeared many times. The chain joins TRBV12-3 or TRBV12-4 to TRBJ1-5, with D hard to call. The CDR3 has 13 amino acids. Trimming removed 4 bases from V and 4 bases from J, with 8 bases in between. CDR3 residues: CASSSTGNQPQHF. The CDR3 DNA follows: TGTGCCAGCAGTTCCACGGGAAATCAGCCCCAGCATTTT.

This clonotype appeared a few times. The chain links TRBV9 to TRBJ2-4; D is undetermined. CDR1 and CDR2 from the germline V gene are SGDLS and YYNGEE. The germline V and J ends were trimmed by 3 bases and 1 base, with 17 bases remaining between them. CDR3 length equals 17 residues. The CDR3 nucleotides are TGTGCCAGCAGCGCCCTCGCGCTGCCCCACGCCAAAAACATTCAGTACTTC. This encodes CASSALALPHAKNIQYF. Combining the CDR3 with reference TRBV9 and TRBJ2-4 gives the whole variable domain DSGVTQTPKHLITATGQRVTLRCSPRSGDLSVYWYQQSLDQGLQFLIQYYNGEERAKGNILERFSAQQFPDLHSELNLSSLELGDSALYFCASSALALPHAKNIQYFGAGTRLSVL.

This clonotype was recorded a few times. The chain employs TRBV28 and TRBJ2-4; the match to TRBD1 covers 8 bases. Germline V lookup: CDR1 MDHEN, CDR2 SYDVKM. V lost 3 bases, J lost 0 bases, and 22 bases stayed unmatched. The CDR3 sequence is 22 residues long. CDR3 in DNA: TGTGCCAGCAGTTTTTATCCCCAAGCGCTGGGGACAGGCACTCTAGCCAAAAACATTCAGTACTTC. Translating it yields CASSFYPQALGTGTLAKNIQYF.

The J gene is TRBJ1-1, the V gene TRBV6-2 or TRBV6-3, with D possibly matching TRBD1 (6 bases). Trimming removed 7 bases from V and 4 bases from J, with 16 bases in between. The CDR3 contains 14 residues. CDR1 MNHEY and CDR2 SVGEGT come from the germline V gene. CDR3 DNA sequence: TGTGCCAGCACCCATCTTGGGGGCACCACTGAAGCTTTCTTT. This codes for CASTHLGGTTEAFF.

This clonotype was counted between two and nine times. The chain joins TRBV20-1 to TRBJ2-5, with 11 bases matching TRBD2. The CDR3 is 18 amino acids. Germline V gives CDR1 DFQATT, CDR2 SNEGSKA (reference sequence). J gave up 4 bases and V 3 bases, and 16 bases lay outside the gene matches. The CDR3 nucleotides are TGCAGTGCTAGGGGAGGCCTAGCGGGAGGACAGGGCTTAGAGACCCAGTACTTC. Amino acids: CSARGGLAGGQGLETQYF.

The chain links TRBV20-1 to TRBJ2-1, with 11 bases aligning to TRBD2. V shed 3 bases and J 4 bases; nucleotides not matched to a gene: 8. The CDR3 length is 16 residues. Per the germline V gene, CDR1 is DFQATT and CDR2 is SNEGSKA (reference sequence). The CDR3: CSASPGTSGTYNEQFF. CDR3 bases: TGCAGTGCTAGCCCCGGGACTAGCGGTACTTACAATGAGCAGTTCTTC.

This clonotype was seen more than once but under ten times. V and J are TRBV20-1 and TRBJ1-2; D perhaps matches TRBD1 (6 bases). V was shortened by 3 bases and J by 1 base, with 12 bases between the two germline ends. This CDR3 contains 14 residues. From germline, CDR1 is DFQATT and CDR2 SNEGSKA (reference sequence). In DNA form, the CDR3 reads TGCAGTGCTAGGGACAGATTGCGTAACTATGGCTACACCTTC. It translates to CSARDRLRNYGYTF.

This clonotype was detected a few times. J is TRBJ2-5 and V is TRBV7-8, with 10 positions matching TRBD1. Germline CDR1 reads SGHVS; CDR2 reads FQNEAQ. After removal of 6 bases from V and 7 bases from J, the junction contained 5 bases not matched to a gene. This CDR3 region has 13 residues. The CDR3: CASREGQGLTQYF. The CDR3 DNA follows: TGTGCCAGCAGAGAGGGACAGGGGTTGACCCAGTACTTC.

The chain employs TRBV19 and TRBJ1-5; D possibly corresponds to TRBD1 (6 bases). Trimming removed 5 bases from V and 3 bases from J, with 14 bases in between. Germline-derived CDR1 and CDR2 are LNHDA and SQIVND (reference sequence). The CDR3 sequence is 15 residues long. The CDR3 region has the DNA TGTGCCAGTAGTCCCCGGACAGTTTTCAATCAGCCCCAGCATTTT. Residues: CASSPRTVFNQPQHF.

This clonotype was recorded many times. V gene TRBV29-1 combines with J gene TRBJ2-3; D possibly corresponds to TRBD2 (5 bases). V lost 5 bases and J 1 base, leaving 10 bases between the germline ends. The germline gives CDR1 SQVTM, CDR2 ANQGSEA. CDR3 length: 13 residues. The CDR3 bases are TGCAGCGTTCGGGATCTGGGCACAGATACGCAGTATTTT. Translation: CSVRDLGTDTQYF.

The rearrangement joins TRBV12-3 or TRBV12-4 to TRBJ1-5, with unresolved D. The length of the CDR3 is 15 residues. Trimming cost V 3 bases and J 2 bases, with 11 bases left between them. The CDR3 region is CASSFSRLGNQPQHF. The CDR3 DNA is TGTGCCAGCAGTTTCAGTCGCTTGGGCAATCAGCCCCAGCATTTT.

The V and J genes are TRBV7-9 and TRBJ1-1; D is uncertain. The germline V gene encodes CDR1 SEHNR and CDR2 FQNEAQ (reference sequence). There are 15 residues in the CDR3. V lost 2 bases, J lost 6 bases, and 16 bases lay in between. CDR3 coding DNA: TGTGCCAGCAGCTTACAGCTTGGCACAACCGCTGAAGCTTTCTTT. This codes for CASSLQLGTTAEAFF. Complete variable domain (other parts from reference TRBV7-9 and TRBJ1-1): DTGVSQNPRHKITKRGQNVTFRCDPISEHNRLYWYRQTLGQGPEFLTYFQNEAQLEKSRLLSDRFSAERPKGSFSTLEIQRTEQGDSAMYLCASSLQLGTTAEAFFGQGTRLTVV.

This clonotype was observed a few times. This chain connects TRBV7-2 to TRBJ1-4, with D possibly TRBD1 on 6 matching bases. Between the trimmed V and J ends, which lost 5 bases and 7 bases, there was a span of 17 bases. Germline CDR1 reads SGHTA; CDR2 reads FQGNSA. This CDR3 spans 15 amino acids. The chain's CDR3 is CASSQSGRGVEKLFF. The CDR3 bases are TGTGCCAGCAGCCAGAGCGGCAGGGGAGTTGAAAAACTGTTTTTT. The entire variable domain, with the rest obtained from reference TRBV7-2 and TRBJ1-4, is as follows: GAGVSQSPSNKVTEKGKDVELRCDPISGHTALYWYRQSLGQGLEFLIYFQGNSAPDKSGLPSDRFSAERTGGSVSTLTIQRTQQEDSAVYLCASSQSGRGVEKLFFGSGTQLSVL.

This clonotype was seen repeatedly, ten times or more. The V and J genes are TRBV7-2 and TRBJ1-6; D remains ambiguous. The CDR3 has 14 residues. CDR1 is SGHTA and CDR2 is FQGNSA in the germline V gene. V was cut by 0 bases and J by 5 bases, with 5 bases left in between. The CDR3 is CASSLAADNSPLHF. In DNA, the CDR3 is TGTGCCAGCAGCTTAGCGGCAGATAATTCACCCCTCCACTTT.

This sequence joins TRBV27 and TRBJ1-1; D gene ambiguous. V was pared by 1 base and J by 1 base, with 13 bases between. Germline CDR1 MNHEY, CDR2 SMNVEV (reference sequence). The CDR3 covers 16 residues. The CDR3 region is CASSLLFFGPNTEAFF. The CDR3 DNA reads TGTGCCAGCAGTTTATTATTTTTTGGGCCGAACACTGAAGCTTTCTTT.

The CDR3 region is CASSVWTGDNSPLHF. The CDR3 coding sequence is TGTGCCAGCAGCGTCTGGACAGGGGATAATTCACCCCTCCACTTT. This sequence joins TRBV7-9 and TRBJ1-6; TRBD1 agrees at 9 bases. Germline lookup yields CDR1 SEHNR and CDR2 FQNEAQ (reference sequence). Trimming removed 5 bases from V and 5 bases from J; junction bases left unmatched: 4. This CDR3 is 15 amino acids long.

This clonotype showed up many times. This chain joins TRBV3-1 and TRBJ1-6; D gene ambiguous. Trimming stripped 0 bases from V and 5 bases from J, with 8 bases between. The CDR3 loop spans 15 amino acids. CDR1 LGHDT and CDR2 YNNKEL come from the germline V gene (reference sequence). CDR3 DNA: TGTGCCAGCAGCCAAGAGGGCCTTCATAATTCACCCCTCCACTTT. Its translation is CASSQEGLHNSPLHF.

The chain combines TRBV6-1 with TRBJ1-1; a weak D match, TRBD1 (5 bases). Germline CDR1 MNHNS, CDR2 SASEGT. Deletions cut 6 bases from V and 1 base from J, with 12 bases between. This CDR3 comprises 14 residues. Here the CDR3 DNA reads TGTGCCAGCAGAGCCGGGGCCGCGAACACTGAAGCTTTCTTT. Amino acids: CASRAGAANTEAFF.

This sequence joins TRBV5-1 and TRBJ2-5; tentative D call: TRBD1 (5 bases). Trimming pared 0 bases from V and 2 bases from J, leaving 14 bases between. Looked up from germline, CDR1 is SGHRS and CDR2 is YFSETQ. This CDR3 is 16 amino acids long. The CDR3 DNA reads as TGCGCCAGCAGCTTGGGCCATCCTGGGGCACAAGAGACCCAGTACTTC. Translation gives CASSLGHPGAQETQYF.

This sequence joins TRBV6-6 and TRBJ2-3; 9 positions match TRBD2. After removal of 9 bases from V and 4 bases from J, the junction contained 5 bases not matched to a gene. CDR3 length: 13 amino acids. Germline V lookup: CDR1 MNHNY, CDR2 SVGAGI (reference sequence). DNA for the CDR3: TGTGCCAGTTTTAGCGGGAGTTCAGATACGCAGTATTTT. It is translated as CASFSGSSDTQYF.

V and J are TRBV6-5 and TRBJ1-1, with 9 nucleotides matching TRBD1. Germline trimming cut 1 base from V and 3 bases from J; bases unmatched to any gene: 12. Germline V lookup: CDR1 MNHEY, CDR2 SVGAGI. The CDR3 spans 18 residues. CDR3 sequence: CASSYFPLPGQGDTEAFF. The CDR3 DNA reads as TGTGCCAGCAGTTACTTCCCTCTACCGGGACAGGGTGACACTGAAGCTTTCTTT.

This clonotype has more than one count but fewer than ten. The gene calls are TRBV6-5 and TRBJ1-1; D is unclear. This CDR3 is 14 amino acids long. The germline V and J ends were trimmed by 0 bases and 4 bases, with 9 bases remaining between them. CDR1 is MNHEY, CDR2 SVGAGI, per germline. This CDR3 is CASSYSAPSTEAFF. The CDR3 bases are TGTGCCAGCAGTTACTCGGCCCCGAGCACTGAAGCTTTCTTT.

CDR3 in amino acids: CAWSVWRSIKGRGTDTQYF. In nucleotides, the CDR3 is TGTGCCTGGAGTGTATGGAGGTCGATTAAGGGCAGGGGCACAGATACGCAGTATTTT. This chain uses TRBV30 with TRBJ2-3; D may match TRBD1 or TRBD2 (5 bases each). Germline CDR1 and CDR2: GTSNPN and SVGIG (reference sequence). The CDR3 runs to 19 residues. V lost 0 bases and J lost 1, with 23 bases in between. Full variable domain (remainder filled in from reference TRBV30 and TRBJ2-3): SQTIHQWPATLVQPVGSPLSLECTVEGTSNPNLYWYRQAAGRGLQLLFYSVGIGQISSEVPQNLSASRPQDRQFILSSKKLLLSDSGFYLCAWSVWRSIKGRGTDTQYFGPGTRLTVL.

This clonotype was picked up a small number of times. The rearrangement uses TRBV30 and TRBJ2-3, with TRBD2 matching over 10 bases. This CDR3 has 15 amino acids. Per the germline V gene, CDR1 is GTSNPN and CDR2 is SVGIG (reference sequence). The J segment lost 1 base and the V segment lost 5 bases, leaving 6 bases of the junction unmatched. This CDR3 is CAWATLAGGTDTQYF. Written as DNA, the CDR3 is TGTGCCTGGGCGACTCTAGCGGGGGGCACAGATACGCAGTATTTT.